The 23 T cell receptor beta chains presented below share a single source sample, sequenced in a study of CD8+ T cells in alopecia areata. In each case, RNA was isolated and then reverse transcribed into cDNA as the sequencing template. Measured with immunoSEQ multiplex PCR; TCRdb has only the in-frame clones, and not every one. The table includes more than 140,000 clones, about 86% detected once. Treatment: oral pan-JAK inhibitor, 5-10 mg twice daily. Material: CD8+ T cells sorted from blood, obtained at week 4, from a patient treated with tofacitinib. Receptors originate from a human donor with alopecia areata.

The rearrangement joins TRBV7-9 to TRBJ2-1; no reliable D call. The germline V gene has CDR1 SEHNR and CDR2 FQNEAQ (reference sequence). Deletions cut 4 bases from V and 4 bases from J, with 11 bases between. The CDR3 sequence is 14 residues long. The CDR3 sequence is CASSSSGGYNEQFF. The CDR3 DNA follows: TGTGCCAGCAGCTCCTCGGGTGGGTACAATGAGCAGTTCTTC.

V is TRBV19 and J is TRBJ2-7; D ambiguous. This CDR3 is 13 amino acids long. CDR1 LNHDA and CDR2 SQIVND come from the germline V gene (reference sequence). The ends were cut back, 3 bases at V and 2 bases at J, with 8 bases in the middle. The CDR3 sequence: CASSMRSPYEQYF. The DNA of the CDR3 is TGTGCCAGTAGTATGAGATCCCCCTACGAGCAGTACTTC. Together with reference TRBV19 and TRBJ2-7, the CDR3 gives the full variable domain: DGGITQSPKYLFRKEGQNVTLSCEQNLNHDAMYWYRQDPGQGLRLIYYSQIVNDFQKGDIAEGYSVSREKKESFPLTVTSAQKNPTAFYLCASSMRSPYEQYFGPGTRLTVT.

The V and J genes are TRBV27 and TRBJ2-1; 11 bases are a match to TRBD2. The CDR3 is made up of 16 amino acids. With 5 bases clipped from V and 8 bases from J, the junction kept 11 bases outside the gene matches. Germline CDR1 and CDR2: MNHEY and SMNVEV (reference sequence). The CDR3 nucleotides read TGTGCCAGCAGTCTTAGCGGGAGGGCCTCGGTTGATGAGCAGTTCTTC. Translated: CASSLSGRASVDEQFF.

The J gene is TRBJ2-7, the V gene TRBV4-2; possible D gene TRBD2, 6 bases. Germline V gives CDR1 LGHNA, CDR2 YNFKEQ. This CDR3 spans 17 amino acids. V lost 2 bases, J lost 3 bases, and 20 bases lay in between. CDR3 in DNA: TGTGCCAGCAGCCAAAGATACGAGCGGGCGCTTTACTACGAGCAGTACTTC. This gives the protein CASSQRYERALYYEQYF.

The chain uses TRBV29-1 and TRBJ2-1, with 7 nucleotides matching TRBD1. The CDR3 spans 16 residues. V lost 0 bases, J lost 5 bases, and 10 bases stayed unmatched. The germline gives CDR1 SQVTM, CDR2 ANQGSEA. CDR3: CSVEDRWQGVDNEQFF. DNA for the CDR3: TGCAGCGTTGAAGATCGGTGGCAGGGGGTCGACAATGAGCAGTTCTTC.

This CDR3 is CSADPLAGVSYNEQFF. CDR3 sequence (DNA): TGCAGCGCAGATCCCCTAGCGGGAGTGTCCTACAATGAGCAGTTCTTC. The genes are TRBV29-1 and TRBJ2-1; 10 bases align to TRBD2. The V and J ends lost 7 bases and 1 base, in that order; junction bases with no gene match: 10. The CDR3 consists of 16 residues. Germline loops: CDR1 SQVTM, CDR2 ANQGSEA.

This rearrangement joins TRBV5-1 to TRBJ1-1; D is undetermined. This CDR3 has 15 residues. V dropped 0 bases and J dropped 0 bases, with 9 bases sitting between them. CDR1 and CDR2 from the germline V gene are SGHRS and YFSETQ. The CDR3 region has the DNA TGCGCCAGCAGCTTGGAGGAGGAGATGAACACTGAAGCTTTCTTT. Translating gives CASSLEEEMNTEAFF.

The rearrangement uses TRBV30 and TRBJ2-7; 8 bases map to TRBD2. The CDR3 loop spans 15 amino acids. With 3 bases clipped from V and 5 bases from J, the junction kept 12 bases outside the gene matches. CDR1 and CDR2 (germline): GTSNPN, SVGIG (reference sequence). The chain's CDR3 is CAWSPGLAGPHEQYF. CDR3 nucleotides: TGTGCCTGGAGCCCTGGACTAGCAGGACCCCACGAGCAGTACTTC. Based on the CDR3 plus reference TRBV30 and TRBJ2-7, the full variable domain is SQTIHQWPATLVQPVGSPLSLECTVEGTSNPNLYWYRQAAGRGLQLLFYSVGIGQISSEVPQNLSASRPQDRQFILSSKKLLLSDSGFYLCAWSPGLAGPHEQYFGPGTRLTVT.

The chain employs TRBV15 and TRBJ1-1; TRBD1 is a possible D gene (5 bases). The V gene lost 3 bases and the J gene lost 1 base, with 12 bases spanning the gap. This CDR3 is built from 15 residues. Germline V gives CDR1 LNHNV, CDR2 YYDKDF (reference sequence). The CDR3: CATSRGEGGNTEAFF. CDR3 nucleotide sequence: TGTGCCACCAGCAGGGGGGAGGGTGGGAACACTGAAGCTTTCTTT.

The V and J genes are TRBV5-1 and TRBJ2-7; D is possibly TRBD2 (6 bases). The V gene lost 6 bases and the J gene lost 5 bases, with 15 bases spanning the gap. CDR3 length: 13 residues. The germline V gene encodes CDR1 SGHRS and CDR2 YFSETQ. CDR3 sequence reads: CASTPRGTDEQYF. CDR3 DNA: TGCGCCAGCACCCCACGCGGGACGGACGAGCAGTACTTC. Full variable domain (outside the CDR3, taken from reference TRBV5-1 and TRBJ2-7): KAGVTQTPRYLIKTRGQQVTLSCSPISGHRSVSWYQQTPGQGLQFLFEYFSETQRNKGNFPGRFSGRQFSNSRSEMNVSTLELGDSALYLCASTPRGTDEQYFGPGTRLTVT.

This chain uses TRBV30 with TRBJ2-7; 7 nucleotides agree with TRBD1. The germline V gene encodes CDR1 GTSNPN and CDR2 SVGIG (reference sequence). The CDR3 loop spans 12 amino acids. J was trimmed by 6 bases and V by 2 bases; bases with no gene match: 4. CDR3: CAWSQTGSEQYF. For the CDR3, the DNA is TGTGCCTGGAGTCAGACAGGGTCCGAGCAGTACTTC. Drawing the rest from reference TRBV30 and TRBJ2-7, the complete variable domain is SQTIHQWPATLVQPVGSPLSLECTVEGTSNPNLYWYRQAAGRGLQLLFYSVGIGQISSEVPQNLSASRPQDRQFILSSKKLLLSDSGFYLCAWSQTGSEQYFGPGTRLTVT.

The V call is TRBV6-5, the J call TRBJ2-1, with 7 bases lining up with TRBD1. This CDR3 spans 11 amino acids. Trimming cost V 2 bases and J 12 bases; bases outside gene matches: 1. Germline CDR1 reads MNHEY; CDR2 reads SVGAGI. CDR3 sequence (DNA): TGTGCCAGCAGTTACGGGGACAGGCAGTTCTTC. Translated: CASSYGDRQFF.

This sequence joins TRBV5-4 and TRBJ1-3; D is ambiguous. The CDR3 has 14 amino acids. Germline CDR1 is SGHNT and CDR2 is YYREEE (reference sequence). V was cut by 0 bases and J by 4 bases, with 8 bases left in between. The CDR3 loop reads CASSLAGLGNTIYF. For the CDR3, the DNA is TGTGCCAGCAGCTTGGCCGGTTTGGGAAACACCATATATTTT.

The chain uses TRBV19 and TRBJ2-3; 9 nucleotides align to TRBD2. The CDR3 spans 16 residues. Germline CDR1 is LNHDA and CDR2 is SQIVND (reference sequence). V lost 6 bases and J lost 1; bases outside the gene matches: 8. CDR3 protein: CASRPGLAYRTDTQYF. For the CDR3, the DNA is TGTGCCAGTAGGCCGGGACTAGCTTACCGCACAGATACGCAGTATTTT.

The chain uses TRBV7-9 and TRBJ1-2; D not certain. CDR3 length: 14 amino acids. The V gene lost 1 base and the J gene lost 7 bases, with 13 bases spanning the gap. CDR1 and CDR2 (germline): SEHNR, FQNEAQ (reference sequence). Written as DNA, the CDR3 is TGTGCCAGCAGCTTAGGGCTTTTACCTATTGGCTACACCTTC. Its translation is CASSLGLLPIGYTF.

V usage is TRBV5-1 and J usage is TRBJ2-4, with 8 nucleotides matching TRBD1. V lost 3 bases, J lost 5 bases, and 7 bases stayed unmatched. Germline lookup yields CDR1 SGHRS and CDR2 YFSETQ. The CDR3 length is 15 residues. The CDR3 DNA follows: TGCGCCAGCAGCTCCGGGACAGGTGGGGAAAACATTCAGTACTTC. Translating gives CASSSGTGGENIQYF.

In DNA, the CDR3 is TGTGCCTTCGACTCGACAGGGATCAACACTGAAGCTTTCTTT. Translated: CAFDSTGINTEAFF. V is TRBV30 and J is TRBJ1-1; 7 bases agree with TRBD1. The CDR3 is 14 residues long. Germline V gives CDR1 GTSNPN, CDR2 SVGIG (reference sequence). The V segment lost 7 bases and the J segment 2 bases; nucleotides outside the gene matches: 10.

The V gene is TRBV5-1, the J gene TRBJ1-1, with TRBD1 matching over 7 bases. Trimming at V came to 3 bases and at J to 4 bases, leaving 24 bases not matched to a gene. The CDR3 contains 20 residues. CDR1 is SGHRS and CDR2 is YFSETQ in the germline V gene. In DNA, the CDR3 is TGCGCCAGCAGCTCCCAGTATGGGGTCGACGCGGGACAGCTGACCACTGAAGCTTTCTTT. Encoded protein: CASSSQYGVDAGQLTTEAFF.

This chain links TRBV27 with TRBJ2-1; 12 nucleotides match TRBD2. The CDR3 has 16 residues. Germline V gene lookup returns CDR1 MNHEY and CDR2 SMNVEV (reference sequence). J lost 3 bases, V lost 6 bases, and 6 bases had no gene match. Here the CDR3 DNA reads TGTGCCAGCAGGTTGACTAGCGGGAGTTTCTACAATGAGCAGTTCTTC. This gives the protein CASRLTSGSFYNEQFF.

The V and J genes are TRBV13 and TRBJ2-7; 7 bases line up with TRBD1. V lost 2 bases, J lost 0 bases, and 7 bases stayed unmatched. The CDR3 runs 16 residues. Per germline, CDR1 PRHDT and CDR2 FYEKMQ (reference sequence). The CDR3 DNA reads as TGTGCCAGCAGCTTATCGCTCGGGACAGACTCCTACGAGCAGTACTTC. Residues: CASSLSLGTDSYEQYF. Looking up the rest from reference TRBV13 and TRBJ2-7 gives the full variable domain: AAGVIQSPRHLIKEKRETATLKCYPIPRHDTVYWYQQGPGQDPQFLISFYEKMQSDKGSIPDRFSAQQFSDYHSELNMSSLELGDSALYFCASSLSLGTDSYEQYFGPGTRLTVT.

The chain carries TRBV5-6 and TRBJ1-2, with unresolved D. Trimming took 4 bases from V and 7 from J, leaving 14 bases between them. The CDR3 loop spans 13 amino acids. Germline V gene lookup returns CDR1 SGHDT and CDR2 YYEEEE. CDR3 sequence: CASSPRTMRGYTF. In DNA, the CDR3 is TGTGCCAGCAGCCCTCGGACTATGCGTGGCTACACCTTC.

The rearrangement uses TRBV19 and TRBJ2-1; D is unresolved. The length of the CDR3 is 14 residues. V lost 3 bases and J 3 bases, leaving 9 bases between the germline ends. CDR1 is LNHDA, CDR2 SQIVND, per germline (reference sequence). The CDR3 DNA reads as TGTGCCAGTAGTATTTCCGGAAACTACAATGAGCAGTTCTTC. Its translation is CASSISGNYNEQFF.

This clone was observed a handful of times. V gene TRBV29-1 combines with J gene TRBJ1-2; weak D call: TRBD1 (6 bases). Trimming removed 5 bases at V and 4 bases at J, with 11 bases between. This CDR3 is built from 12 residues. Germline V gives CDR1 SQVTM, CDR2 ANQGSEA. CDR3 sequence: CSVYTGPYGYTF. As DNA, the CDR3 is TGCAGCGTTTATACAGGGCCCTATGGCTACACCTTC.